The T cell receptor beta chain described here comes from a study of shared clonotypes between healthy human individuals. The germline V gene has CDR1 WSHSY and CDR2 SAAADI. V gave up 6 bases and J gave up 2 bases; unmatched junction bases: 8. The CDR3 runs 15 residues. Assay used: immunoSEQ multiplex PCR; TCRdb lists only in-frame clones, some missing. This sample has a few million clones, with over 85% found just once. The V gene is TRBV10-2, the J gene TRBJ2-5, with 8 bases identical to TRBD2. This TCR was sampled from a man between 18 and 29 years old in good health. The sequencing input was naive CD4+ T cells sorted from blood. Stated subset: CD45RA+ positively selected. This chain's CDR3 is CASRERERRQETQYF. The DNA of the CDR3 is TGCGCCAGCAGGGAGCGGGAGAGGAGGCAAGAGACCCAGTACTTC.